These 21 T cell receptor beta chains were sequenced from one sample in a study of cytomegalovirus exposure and HLA in healthy donors. In the PCR, 60 Vbeta and 13 Jbeta primers were used. The data were produced by immunoSEQ multiplex PCR, yet TCRdb's version contains in-frame clones alone and is incomplete. The sample records over 150,000 clones, approximately 80% being singletons. The material sequenced was PBMCs. These receptors all come from a woman aged 45-65 years in good health and CMV-seropositive.

This sequence joins TRBV5-1 and TRBJ2-4, with a tentative D call TRBD1 (6 bases). The germline V gene has CDR1 SGHRS and CDR2 YFSETQ. V was clipped by 2 bases and J by 5 bases, with 11 bases between them. The CDR3 sequence is 14 residues long. The CDR3 coding sequence is TGCGCCAGCAGCTTAGGACAGCCTGAAAACATTCAGTACTTC. Translating gives CASSLGQPENIQYF.

The V call is TRBV6-5, the J call TRBJ2-5, with 7 bases aligning to TRBD1. The germline gives CDR1 MNHEY, CDR2 SVGAGI. The CDR3 is made up of 13 amino acids. V gave up 7 bases and J gave up 4 bases; unmatched junction bases: 6. The CDR3 DNA reads TGTGCCAGCAATGACAGGGTATCAGAGACCCAGTACTTC. Translating it yields CASNDRVSETQYF.

The chain employs TRBV20-1 and TRBJ2-7; a weak D match, TRBD1 (6 bases). The CDR3 has 11 amino acids. The ends were cut back, 3 bases at V and 6 bases at J, with 9 bases in the middle. CDR1 is DFQATT and CDR2 is SNEGSKA in the germline V gene (reference sequence). Written as DNA, the CDR3 is TGCAGTGCTAGGGGACACCTCGAGCAGTACTTC. Its protein product is CSARGHLEQYF.

CDR3 region: CASRQGLANTEAFF. CDR3 sequence (DNA): TGTGCCAGTAGGCAGGGGTTGGCGAACACTGAAGCTTTCTTT. The genes are TRBV19 and TRBJ1-1; perhaps TRBD1 as D (6 bases). Germline CDR1 is LNHDA and CDR2 is SQIVND (reference sequence). CDR3 size: 14 residues. V dropped 6 bases and J dropped 1 base, with 12 bases sitting between them.

This clone was found a few times. The chain is built from TRBV9 and TRBJ1-6; D uncertain. The CDR3 length is 13 residues. The germline V gene encodes CDR1 SGDLS and CDR2 YYNGEE. V lost 3 bases and J 3 bases, leaving 4 bases between the germline ends. This CDR3 reads CASSALYNSPLHF. In DNA form, the CDR3 reads TGTGCCAGCAGCGCCCTCTATAATTCACCCCTCCACTTT.

The V gene is TRBV5-5, the J gene TRBJ1-1; D unclear. Germline CDR1 and CDR2: SGHKS and YYEKEE (reference sequence). This CDR3 has 14 residues. Trimming left V 4 bases short and J 6 bases short, with 16 bases between. The chain's CDR3 is CASSLTGSRPEAFF. The CDR3 bases are TGTGCCAGCAGCCTTACCGGGTCCCGCCCTGAAGCTTTCTTT.

The rearrangement uses TRBV11-2 and TRBJ1-1; 8 bases are a match to TRBD1. Trimming cost V 5 bases and J 0 bases; bases outside gene matches: 8. CDR3 length: 16 residues. CDR1 is SGHAT and CDR2 is FQNNGV in the germline V gene. The CDR3 region has the DNA TGTGCCAGCAGCCCAGCAGGGGGCGGACTGAACACTGAAGCTTTCTTT. Protein product: CASSPAGGGLNTEAFF.

This clone came up once. The rearrangement uses TRBV28 and TRBJ2-2, with 7 bases aligning to TRBD1. This CDR3 is built from 17 residues. V lost 3 bases and J lost 4; bases outside the gene matches: 11. The germline CDR1 and CDR2 sequences are MDHEN and SYDVKM. CDR3 coding DNA: TGTGCCAGCAGTTTGGACCAGGGACACAGGGGCACCGGGGAGCTGTTTTTT. The encoded protein is CASSLDQGHRGTGELFF.

The V gene is TRBV6-5, the J gene TRBJ1-6, with TRBD1 matching over 7 bases. V shed 0 bases and J 7 bases; nucleotides not matched to a gene: 3. Germline-derived CDR1 and CDR2 are MNHEY and SVGAGI. CDR3 length equals 15 residues. The CDR3 is CASSYSTGRNSPLHF. The DNA of the CDR3 is TGTGCCAGCAGTTACTCGACAGGGCGGAATTCACCCCTCCACTTT.

This sequence joins TRBV2 and TRBJ1-1; D is possibly TRBD1 (5 bases). Per the germline V gene, CDR1 is SNHLY and CDR2 is FYNNEI. The CDR3 is made up of 13 amino acids. Deletions cut 4 bases from V and 1 base from J, with 7 bases between. In DNA form, the CDR3 reads TGTGCCAGCAGTGGACAGCCGAACACTGAAGCTTTCTTT. Protein product: CASSGQPNTEAFF.

CDR3 loop: CASRSNRGAYGYTF. The CDR3 nucleotides are TGTGCCAGCAGATCCAACCGGGGGGCATATGGCTACACCTTC. The chain employs TRBV6-5 and TRBJ1-2; a weak D match, TRBD1 (6 bases). The V end was cut by 6 bases, the J end by 5 bases, with 16 bases between. CDR3 size: 14 residues. The germline CDR1 and CDR2 sequences are MNHEY and SVGAGI.

The chain couples TRBV30 to TRBJ1-1; a possible D gene is TRBD1 (6 bases). The CDR3 runs 14 residues. The V gene's germline CDR1 is GTSNPN and CDR2 SVGIG (reference sequence). V lost 7 bases and J 10 bases, leaving 25 bases between the germline ends. CDR3 in amino acids: CASAPLQGRSPAFF. DNA of the CDR3: TGTGCCTCCGCCCCTCTACAGGGACGGTCTCCAGCTTTCTTT.

The rearrangement uses TRBV4-1 and TRBJ2-1; 10 positions match TRBD2. The CDR3 is 13 amino acids. Trimming took 9 bases from V and 6 from J; bases not matched to a gene: 5. CDR1 MGHRA and CDR2 YSYEKL come from the germline V gene. The CDR3 DNA is TGCGCCAGTACTAGCGGGGCTCCCAATGAGCAGTTCTTC. Translation: CASTSGAPNEQFF.

This clone was found once. This chain uses TRBV5-1 with TRBJ2-1; 7 positions agree with TRBD1. Trimming removed 4 bases from V and 0 bases from J; junction bases left unmatched: 4. The CDR3 is 15 amino acids. Germline V lookup: CDR1 SGHRS, CDR2 YFSETQ. The CDR3 is CASSPGQSSYNEQFF. CDR3 nucleotide sequence: TGCGCCAGCAGCCCGGGACAGAGCTCCTACAATGAGCAGTTCTTC. Complete variable domain (other parts from reference TRBV5-1 and TRBJ2-1): KAGVTQTPRYLIKTRGQQVTLSCSPISGHRSVSWYQQTPGQGLQFLFEYFSETQRNKGNFPGRFSGRQFSNSRSEMNVSTLELGDSALYLCASSPGQSSYNEQFFGPGTRLTVL.

There are a few counts of this clone. The V call is TRBV7-9, the J call TRBJ2-3; TRBD1 aligns across 8 bases. After removal of 7 bases from V and 0 bases from J, the junction contained 9 bases not matched to a gene. There are 16 residues in the CDR3. The germline CDR1 and CDR2 sequences are SEHNR and FQNEAQ (reference sequence). CDR3 residues: CASTWLGTGSTDTQYF. The CDR3 bases are TGTGCCAGCACCTGGTTGGGGACAGGCAGCACAGATACGCAGTATTTT.

V is TRBV19 and J is TRBJ2-3; 11 bases are shared with TRBD1. The CDR3 contains 15 residues. Trimming removed 5 bases from V and 7 bases from J; junction bases left unmatched: 8. Per the germline V gene, CDR1 is LNHDA and CDR2 is SQIVND (reference sequence). Written as DNA, the CDR3 is TGTGCCAGTAGTCCCTGGACAGGGGGCGCGAATACGCAGTATTTT. Amino acid sequence: CASSPWTGGANTQYF.

The CDR3 bases are TGTGCCAGCAGCCCAACGGTCAGGGGTCGGGTTGAAAAACTGTTTTTT. Translated, it gives CASSPTVRGRVEKLFF. The chain recombines TRBV11-2 with TRBJ1-4, with D possibly matching TRBD1 (6 bases). CDR1 is SGHAT and CDR2 is FQNNGV in the germline V gene. This CDR3 spans 16 amino acids. V dropped 5 bases and J dropped 7 bases, with 20 bases sitting between them.

This chain uses TRBV4-2 with TRBJ2-2, with 14 bases identical to TRBD2. Trimming cost V 4 bases and J 3 bases; bases outside gene matches: 19. The CDR3 length is 22 residues. Germline assignment: CDR1 LGHNA and CDR2 YNFKEQ. The CDR3 DNA reads as TGTGCCAGCAGCCCTCATCGGACTAGCGGGAGGACAACGCGAGCGGACACCGGGGAGCTGTTTTTT. It encodes CASSPHRTSGRTTRADTGELFF.

V gene TRBV10-3 combines with J gene TRBJ1-1; 7 nucleotides agree with TRBD1. CDR3 size: 16 residues. V was pared by 0 bases and J by 1 base, with 5 bases of the junction left unmatched. The germline CDR1 and CDR2 sequences are ENHRY and SYGVKD. CDR3 in DNA: TGTGCCATCAGTGAGTCCCCGGGACAGACGAACACTGAAGCTTTCTTT. This encodes CAISESPGQTNTEAFF.

This chain uses TRBV10-3 with TRBJ2-7, with D possibly TRBD2 on 5 matching bases. Germline V gene data show CDR1 as ENHRY and CDR2 as SYGVKD. Trimming took 4 bases from V and 4 from J, leaving 8 bases between them. This CDR3 spans 12 amino acids. The CDR3 here is CAISGGIYEQYF. The CDR3 DNA is TGTGCCATCAGTGGAGGGATATACGAGCAGTACTTC.

This chain joins TRBV7-9 and TRBJ1-4; 9 nucleotides agree with TRBD1. The CDR3 contains 15 residues. The germline V gene has CDR1 SEHNR and CDR2 FQNEAQ (reference sequence). J lost 4 bases, V lost 4 bases, and 4 bases had no gene match. CDR3 residues: CASSSGDRDNEKLFF. The CDR3 DNA is TGTGCCAGCAGCTCGGGGGACAGGGATAATGAAAAACTGTTTTTT.